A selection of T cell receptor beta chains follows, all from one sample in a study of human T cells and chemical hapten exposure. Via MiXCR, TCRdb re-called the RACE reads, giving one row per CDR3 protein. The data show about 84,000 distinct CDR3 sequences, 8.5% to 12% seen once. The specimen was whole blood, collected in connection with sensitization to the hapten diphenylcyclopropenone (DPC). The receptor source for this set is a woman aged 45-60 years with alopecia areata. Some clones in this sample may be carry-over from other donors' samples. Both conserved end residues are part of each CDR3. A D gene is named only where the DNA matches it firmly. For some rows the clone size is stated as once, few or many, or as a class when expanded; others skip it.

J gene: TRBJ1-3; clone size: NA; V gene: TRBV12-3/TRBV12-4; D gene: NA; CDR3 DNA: TGTGCCAGCAGAGCTTGGGGCTCTGGAAACACCATATATTTT; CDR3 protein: CASRAWGSGNTIYF
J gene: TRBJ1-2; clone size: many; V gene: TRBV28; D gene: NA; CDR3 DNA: TGTGCCAGCAACTACCTTTCGGATGGCTACACCTTC; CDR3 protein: CASNYLSDGYTF
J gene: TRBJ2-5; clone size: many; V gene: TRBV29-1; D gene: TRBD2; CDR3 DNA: TGCAGCGGACCCAGGATAGCGGGAGGGCCGAGGCAAGAGACCCAGTACTTC; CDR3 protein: CSGPRIAGGPRQETQYF
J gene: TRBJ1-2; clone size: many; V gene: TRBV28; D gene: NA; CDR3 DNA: TGTGCCAGCAGTTTATGGGCAGGCCAGAACTATGGCTACACCTTC; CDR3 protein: CASSLWAGQNYGYTF
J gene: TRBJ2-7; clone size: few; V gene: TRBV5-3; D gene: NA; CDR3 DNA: TGTGCCAGAAGCTATACGCAGGCTAGCGCTTTTACCTCGGGGTACGAGCAGTACTTC; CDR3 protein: CARSYTQASAFTSGYEQYF
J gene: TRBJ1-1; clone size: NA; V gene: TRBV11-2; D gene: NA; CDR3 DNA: TGTGCCAGCATAGAGGAGGGGAACTTCGGCACTGAAGCTTTCTTT; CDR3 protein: CASIEEGNFGTEAFF
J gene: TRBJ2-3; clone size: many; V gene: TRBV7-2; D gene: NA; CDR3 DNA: TGTGCCAGCAGCCCGTCCGGGACGCCTTCGCAGTATTTT; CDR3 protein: CASSPSGTPSQYF
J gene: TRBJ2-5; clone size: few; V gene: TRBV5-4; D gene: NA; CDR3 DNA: TGTGCCAGCAGCTTGTATGGCAGGTCACAAGAGACCCAGTACTTC; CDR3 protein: CASSLYGRSQETQYF
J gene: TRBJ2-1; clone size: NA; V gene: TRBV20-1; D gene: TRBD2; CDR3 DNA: TGCAGTGCTAGAGATTCTAGCGGGAGTTTGAATGAGCAGTTCTTC; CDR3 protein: CSARDSSGSLNEQFF
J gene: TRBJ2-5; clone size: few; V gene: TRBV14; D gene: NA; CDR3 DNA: TGTGCCAGCAGCCAAACGGACAGTCAAACCGACTTGGAACGAGAGACCCAGTACTTC; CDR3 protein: CASSQTDSQTDLERETQYF
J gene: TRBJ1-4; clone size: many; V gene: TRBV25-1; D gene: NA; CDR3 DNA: TGTGCCAGCAGTGAATATGGGGGGTCCCCTAATGAAAAACTGTTTTTT; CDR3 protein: CASSEYGGSPNEKLFF
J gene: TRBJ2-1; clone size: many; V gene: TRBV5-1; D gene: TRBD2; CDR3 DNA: TGCGCCAGCAGCTTGGAATCGGCTAGCGGGAGTGCTGAGGAGCAGTTCTTC; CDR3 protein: CASSLESASGSAEEQFF
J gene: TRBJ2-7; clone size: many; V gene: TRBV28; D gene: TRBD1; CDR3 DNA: TGTGCCAGCAGTTCCCCCGAAGGGGACAGGTCTTACGAGCAGTACTTC; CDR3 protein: CASSSPEGDRSYEQYF
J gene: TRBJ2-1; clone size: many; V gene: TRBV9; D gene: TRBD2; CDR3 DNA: TGTGCCAGCAGCCTCAGGGACTACTACAATGAGCAGTTCTTC; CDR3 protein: CASSLRDYYNEQFF
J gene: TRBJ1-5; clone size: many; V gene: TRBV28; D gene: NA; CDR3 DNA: TGTGCCAGCAGTTTAGTTAGCAATCAGCCCCAGCATTTT; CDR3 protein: CASSLVSNQPQHF
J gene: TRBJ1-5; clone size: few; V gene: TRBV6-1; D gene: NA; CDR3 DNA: TGTGCCAGCAGTCCCCTGGGGGAGGGATATCAGCCCCAGCATTTT; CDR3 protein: CASSPLGEGYQPQHF
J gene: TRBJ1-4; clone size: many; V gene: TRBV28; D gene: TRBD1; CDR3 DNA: TGTGCCAGCAGTCCCGCCGGGACAGCTAATGAAAAACTGTTTTTT; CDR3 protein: CASSPAGTANEKLFF
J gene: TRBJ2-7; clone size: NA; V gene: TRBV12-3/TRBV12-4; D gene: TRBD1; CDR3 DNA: TGTGCCAGCAGTCTCAACCCGGGACAGGGGAGCAACGAGCAGTACTTC; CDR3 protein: CASSLNPGQGSNEQYF
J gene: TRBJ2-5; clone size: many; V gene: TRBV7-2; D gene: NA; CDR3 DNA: TGTGCCAGCAGCTTGATGGGAAAGACCCAGTACTTC; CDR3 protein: CASSLMGKTQYF
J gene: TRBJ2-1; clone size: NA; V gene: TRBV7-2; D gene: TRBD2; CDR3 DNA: TGTGCCAGCAGCGCTACTAGCGGGAGTCTCCCCCAGTTCTTC; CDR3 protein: CASSATSGSLPQFF
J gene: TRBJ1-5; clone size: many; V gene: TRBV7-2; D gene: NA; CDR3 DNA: TGTGCCAGCAGCTTATCCAGGTATAGCAATCAGCCCCAGCATTTT; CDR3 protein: CASSLSRYSNQPQHF
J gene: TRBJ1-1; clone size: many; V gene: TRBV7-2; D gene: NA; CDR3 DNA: TGTGCCAGCAGCTTAGAAGTGGGCCGGAAAAACACTGAAGCTTTCTTT; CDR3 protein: CASSLEVGRKNTEAFF
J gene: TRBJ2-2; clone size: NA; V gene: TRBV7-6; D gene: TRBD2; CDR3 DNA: TGTGCCAGCAGCCCTCTTTACCGACTAGCGGGAGTCTCCGGGGAGCTGTTTTTT; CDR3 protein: CASSPLYRLAGVSGELFF
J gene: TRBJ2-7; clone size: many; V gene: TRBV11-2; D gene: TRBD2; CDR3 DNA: TGTGCCAGCAGCGCCTTACTAGCGGGAGGTTCGGACGAGCAGTACTTC; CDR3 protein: CASSALLAGGSDEQYF
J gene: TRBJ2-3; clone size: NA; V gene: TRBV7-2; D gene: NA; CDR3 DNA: TGTGCCAGCAGCCTCGCGGGCAAACTTCACACAGATACGCAGTATTTT; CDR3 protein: CASSLAGKLHTDTQYF
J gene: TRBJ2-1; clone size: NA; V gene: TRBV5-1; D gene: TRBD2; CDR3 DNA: TGCGCCAGCAGCTTCACGAGCGGGAGCTTTGAGCAGTTCTTC; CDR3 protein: CASSFTSGSFEQFF
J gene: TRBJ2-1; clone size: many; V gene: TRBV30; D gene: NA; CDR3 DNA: TGTGCCTGGAGTGTACTTAAGGTAGCGGTGAGCAATGAGCAGTTCTTC; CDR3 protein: CAWSVLKVAVSNEQFF
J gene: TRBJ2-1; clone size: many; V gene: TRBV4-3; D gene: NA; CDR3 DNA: TGCGCCAGCAGCCAGATCGGACTCCCACCCAATGAGCAGTTCTTC; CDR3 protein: CASSQIGLPPNEQFF
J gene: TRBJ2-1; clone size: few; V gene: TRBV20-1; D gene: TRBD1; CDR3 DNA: TGCAGTGCTAGGGGGACAGGGCCAGACAATGAGCAGTTCTTC; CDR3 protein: CSARGTGPDNEQFF
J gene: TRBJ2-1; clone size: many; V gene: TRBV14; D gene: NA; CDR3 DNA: TGTGCCAGCAGCCAAGATATCGGGGCCTACAATGAGCAGTTCTTC; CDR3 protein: CASSQDIGAYNEQFF
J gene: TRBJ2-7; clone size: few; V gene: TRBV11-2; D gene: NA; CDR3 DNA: TGTGCCAGCAGCTTCTTTTCCTACGAGCAGTACTTC; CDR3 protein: CASSFFSYEQYF
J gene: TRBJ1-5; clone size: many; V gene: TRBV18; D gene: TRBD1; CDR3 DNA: TGTGCCAGCTCACCACCGACAGGGGGTAGGAATCAGCCCCAGCATTTT; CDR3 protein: CASSPPTGGRNQPQHF
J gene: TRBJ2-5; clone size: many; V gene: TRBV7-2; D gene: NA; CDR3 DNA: TGTGCCAGCAGGTGGACCCAGTCGGAGACCCAGTACTTC; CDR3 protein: CASRWTQSETQYF
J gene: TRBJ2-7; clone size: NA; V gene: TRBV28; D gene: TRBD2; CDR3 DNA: TGTGCCAGCAGTTCCCCTCGGGGAGCGGGAGGAGCCGAGCAGTACTTC; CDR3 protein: CASSSPRGAGGAEQYF
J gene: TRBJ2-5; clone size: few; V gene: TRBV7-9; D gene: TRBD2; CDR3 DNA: TGTGCCAGCAGCTCAGGACTAGCGGGCAAACAAGAGACCCAGTACTTC; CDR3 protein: CASSSGLAGKQETQYF
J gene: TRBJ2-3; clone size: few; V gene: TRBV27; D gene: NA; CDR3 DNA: TGTGCCAGCAGCCAAAGATTTGATACGCAGTATTTT; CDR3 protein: CASSQRFDTQYF
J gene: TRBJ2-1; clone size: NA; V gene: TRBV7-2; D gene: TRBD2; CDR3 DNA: TGTGCCAGCAGCCCCCTAGCGGGAGACCAGTTCTTC; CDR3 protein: CASSPLAGDQFF
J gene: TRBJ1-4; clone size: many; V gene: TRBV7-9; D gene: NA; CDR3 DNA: TGTGCCAGCAGCCTGGTCACGGGATCCGTTGAAAAACTGTTTTTT; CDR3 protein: CASSLVTGSVEKLFF
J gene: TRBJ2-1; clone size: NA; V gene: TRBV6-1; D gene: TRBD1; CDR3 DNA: TGTGCCAGCAGTGAAGCAGTGACAGGGGTCTACAATGAGCAGTTCTTC; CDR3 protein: CASSEAVTGVYNEQFF
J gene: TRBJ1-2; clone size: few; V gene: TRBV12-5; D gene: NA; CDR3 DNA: TGTGCTAGTGGTTTGGCAGGGGTTAACTATGGCTACACCTTC; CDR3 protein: CASGLAGVNYGYTF
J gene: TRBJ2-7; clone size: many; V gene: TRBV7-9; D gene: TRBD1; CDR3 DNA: TGTGCCAGCAGCTCCGGGACAGGACCCTATGAGCAGTACTTC; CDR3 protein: CASSSGTGPYEQYF
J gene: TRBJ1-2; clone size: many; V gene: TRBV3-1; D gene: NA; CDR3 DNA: TGTGCCAGCAGCCAAGATCCGGACACATCGGGCTACACCTTC; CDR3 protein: CASSQDPDTSGYTF
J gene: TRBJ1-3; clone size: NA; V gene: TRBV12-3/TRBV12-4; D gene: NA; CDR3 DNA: TGTGCCAGCAGTTTCTACGCCTCTGGAAACACCATATATTTT; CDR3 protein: CASSFYASGNTIYF
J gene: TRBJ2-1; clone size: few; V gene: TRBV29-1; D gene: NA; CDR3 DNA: TGCAGCGTTGAAGATCTCCCCCCCCGTACGGGCAATGAGCAGTTCTTC; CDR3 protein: CSVEDLPPRTGNEQFF
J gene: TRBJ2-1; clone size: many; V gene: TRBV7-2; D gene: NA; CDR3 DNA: TGTGCCAGCAGCTCCACGTGGGCTAGCACCAATGAGCAGTTCTTC; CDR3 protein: CASSSTWASTNEQFF
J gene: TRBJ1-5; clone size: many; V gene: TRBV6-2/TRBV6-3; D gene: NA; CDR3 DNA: TGTGCCAGCAGTTACTCGGCGGGTAAACAGCCCCAGCATTTT; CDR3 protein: CASSYSAGKQPQHF
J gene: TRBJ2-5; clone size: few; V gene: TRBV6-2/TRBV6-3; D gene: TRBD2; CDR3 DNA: TGTGCCAGCAGCCTTAGCGGGAGGAAGACCCAGTACTTC; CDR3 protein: CASSLSGRKTQYF
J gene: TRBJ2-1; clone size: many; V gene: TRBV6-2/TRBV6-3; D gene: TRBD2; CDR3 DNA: TGTGCCAGCAGTTACTCACCGACTAGCGGGGGCAGTGAGCAGTTCTTC; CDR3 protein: CASSYSPTSGGSEQFF
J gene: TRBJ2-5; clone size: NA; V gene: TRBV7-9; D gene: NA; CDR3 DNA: TGTGCCAGCAGCTTAGCAGGGCGAGAGACCCAGTACTTC; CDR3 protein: CASSLAGRETQYF
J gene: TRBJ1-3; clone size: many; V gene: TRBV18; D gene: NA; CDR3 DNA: TGTGCCAGCACGTCCTTGGTTGCGGACTCTGGAAACACCATATATTTT; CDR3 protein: CASTSLVADSGNTIYF
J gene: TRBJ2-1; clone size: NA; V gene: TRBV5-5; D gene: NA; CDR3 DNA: TGTGCCAGCAGCTTTCGAACATCCACTGACAATGAGCAGTTCTTC; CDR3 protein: CASSFRTSTDNEQFF
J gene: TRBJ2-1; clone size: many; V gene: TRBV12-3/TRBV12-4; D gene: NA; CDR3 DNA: TGTGCCAGCAGTCCTACCGGGGGTTACAATGAGCAGTTCTTC; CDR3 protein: CASSPTGGYNEQFF
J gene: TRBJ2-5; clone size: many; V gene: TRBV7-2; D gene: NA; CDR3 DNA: TGTGCCAGCAGCTTAGCAGCTGGGCCCAAGACCCAGTACTTC; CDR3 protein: CASSLAAGPKTQYF
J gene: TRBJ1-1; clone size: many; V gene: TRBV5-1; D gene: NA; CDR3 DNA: TGCGCCAGCAGCTTGTCGGGACCAAACACTGAAGCTTTCTTT; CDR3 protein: CASSLSGPNTEAFF
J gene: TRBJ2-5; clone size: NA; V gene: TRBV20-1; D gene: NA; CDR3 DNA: TGCAGTGCTAGAGAGGGGGCGGAGACCCAGTACTTC; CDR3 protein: CSAREGAETQYF
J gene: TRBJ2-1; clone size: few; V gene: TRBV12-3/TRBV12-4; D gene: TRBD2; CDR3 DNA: TGTGCCAGCAGTTGGTCGGGTAGCGGGAGGTCCTCAACCTCCAATGAGCAGTTCTTC; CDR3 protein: CASSWSGSGRSSTSNEQFF
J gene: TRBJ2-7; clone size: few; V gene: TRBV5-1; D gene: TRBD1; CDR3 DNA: TGCGCCAGCAGCTGGGACAGCGCCTACGAGCAGTACTTC; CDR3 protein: CASSWDSAYEQYF